This T cell receptor beta chain was obtained from a study of early T cells in non-severe SARS-CoV-2 infection. Individually, cDNA molecules had unique molecular identifiers attached to them. MiXCR was run by TCRdb on the 5' RACE reads, yielding one entry per CDR3 protein. This table holds approximately 90,000 distinct CDR3 sequences, 11% found once. This clonotype has just a few counts. This clonotype originated in an adult who was a healthcare worker with PCR-confirmed SARS-CoV-2 infection or an uninfected control (not recorded which). Specimen: whole blood, collected at baseline.

CDR3 loop: CAWSVLAGPSYEQYF. The CDR3 DNA follows: TGTGCCTGGAGTGTATTAGCGGGGCCCTCCTACGAGCAGTACTTC. The V gene is TRBV30, the J gene TRBJ2-7, with 8 nucleotides matching TRBD2. With V trimmed by 0 bases and J by 0 bases, 4 bases remained unmatched. In germline, CDR1 is GTSNPN, CDR2 SVGIG (reference sequence). The CDR3 has 15 amino acids.